This is a list of T cell receptor beta chains from one sample in a study of T cells in Graves' hyperthyroidism and ophthalmopathy. TCRdb used MiXCR to reprocess the multiplex PCR reads, holding one entry per CDR3 protein. This table holds 460,000 or so distinct CDR3 sequences, 14% found once. Sequencing input: blood. These receptors came from a woman younger than 30 with Graves' hyperthyroidism. Both conserved end residues are part of each CDR3. The order of the fields is D gene, J gene, V gene, CDR3 protein. A D gene is named only where the DNA matches it firmly.

D: NA
J: TRBJ2-1
V: TRBV4-1
CDR3: CASSQDLDDEQFF

D: TRBD2
J: TRBJ2-7
V: TRBV19
CDR3: CASSSTSGSLGYEQYF

D: NA
J: TRBJ1-1
V: TRBV20-1
CDR3: CSAIRGAEVNTEAFF

D: NA
J: TRBJ2-3
V: TRBV27
CDR3: CASSPRLTDTQYF

D: NA
J: TRBJ2-1
V: TRBV4-1
CDR3: CASSQDFRTGTYNEQFF

D: NA
J: TRBJ1-5
V: TRBV6-1
CDR3: CASSPRGPSGADQPQHF

D: NA
J: TRBJ2-5
V: TRBV20-1
CDR3: CSASGPLQETQYF

D: TRBD2
J: TRBJ2-5
V: TRBV20-1
CDR3: CSAWRAGAQEETQYF

D: NA
J: TRBJ2-7
V: TRBV6-1
CDR3: CASSNPSTTLYEQYF

D: NA
J: TRBJ1-1
V: TRBV19
CDR3: CASTLDGGFTEAFF

D: TRBD2
J: TRBJ2-1
V: TRBV27
CDR3: CASSPGLAGGYGEQFF

D: TRBD1
J: TRBJ1-1
V: TRBV13
CDR3: CASSSPTSDRSEAFF

D: TRBD2
J: TRBJ2-1
V: TRBV10-3
CDR3: CAIRGSGVPYNEQFF

D: NA
J: TRBJ2-3
V: TRBV7-6
CDR3: CASSAWGRSTDTQYF

D: TRBD1
J: TRBJ2-7
V: TRBV7-3
CDR3: CASSRDSQAYEQYF

D: NA
J: TRBJ2-1
V: TRBV7-9
CDR3: CASSLVRDEQFF

D: NA
J: TRBJ1-1
V: TRBV3-1
CDR3: CASSHSDSGSTEAFF

D: NA
J: TRBJ1-3
V: TRBV27
CDR3: CASSPARGTAGNTIYF

D: TRBD2
J: TRBJ2-1
V: TRBV7-9
CDR3: CASSPQGLAQYNEQFF

D: NA
J: TRBJ2-7
V: TRBV6-1
CDR3: CASKFHGTSLSTEQYF

D: NA
J: TRBJ2-5
V: TRBV19
CDR3: CASSEAGTQYF

D: TRBD1
J: TRBJ2-7
V: TRBV10-3
CDR3: CATGRQGINEQYF

D: NA
J: TRBJ1-5
V: TRBV19
CDR3: CASSPDGGGNQPQHF

D: NA
J: TRBJ2-2
V: TRBV7-2
CDR3: CASSFRTTYTGELFF

D: TRBD1
J: TRBJ1-5
V: TRBV7-8
CDR3: CASSPMTGRQPQHF

D: NA
J: TRBJ1-5
V: TRBV27
CDR3: CASRQQGRNQPQHF

D: NA
J: TRBJ2-1
V: TRBV12-3/TRBV12-4
CDR3: CASTPDRVSNNEQFF

D: TRBD2
J: TRBJ2-4
V: TRBV2
CDR3: CASSERLAGIIQYF

D: NA
J: TRBJ2-7
V: TRBV27
CDR3: CASSLSRVLEQYF

D: TRBD2
J: TRBJ2-4
V: TRBV7-9
CDR3: CASSTRGSQLAKNIQYF

D: NA
J: TRBJ1-3
V: TRBV12-3/TRBV12-4
CDR3: CASSYRLSSGNTIYF

D: NA
J: TRBJ1-5
V: TRBV7-3
CDR3: CASSLENTVSNQPQHF

D: TRBD2
J: TRBJ2-3
V: TRBV6-1
CDR3: CASSPRKRLAGGRMDTQYF

D: NA
J: TRBJ2-2
V: TRBV12-3/TRBV12-4
CDR3: CASSFSDTGELFF

D: NA
J: TRBJ1-2
V: TRBV11-2
CDR3: CASSLGYRAGNRPSGYTF

D: TRBD2
J: TRBJ2-1
V: TRBV24-1
CDR3: CATSETSGISYNEQFF

D: NA
J: TRBJ2-1
V: TRBV11-3
CDR3: CASSSGTVSYNEQFF

D: NA
J: TRBJ1-2
V: TRBV12-3/TRBV12-4
CDR3: CASSLLGKNYGYTF

D: TRBD2
J: TRBJ2-1
V: TRBV3-1
CDR3: CASSQDKGLAGEQFF

D: NA
J: TRBJ1-5
V: TRBV18
CDR3: CASSPIQGSAQPQHF

D: NA
J: TRBJ1-2
V: TRBV9
CDR3: CASSVGAGSLANYGYTF

D: NA
J: TRBJ1-5
V: TRBV5-5
CDR3: CTSSFHSNQPQHF